These T cell receptor beta chains were read from a single sample in a study of cytomegalovirus exposure and HLA in healthy donors. TCRdb keeps only in-frame clones here, not all; method: immunoSEQ multiplex PCR. The sample lists 160,000 or so clones, over 80% occurring once. The sequencing sample was made of PBMCs. The receptors stem from a woman in her late teens or twenties in good health and CMV-seronegative. CDR3s include the opening cysteine and the closing phenylalanine or tryptophan. A D gene is named only where the DNA matches it firmly. A row's size may be missing; if present it is once, few, many or a size class.

CDR3nt: TGTGCCAGCAGTTTATATCCGGGGAGCCATAGCAATCAGCCCCAGCATTTT
CDR3aa: CASSLYPGSHSNQPQHF
d_gene: NA
abundance: NA
v_gene: TRBV28
j_gene: TRBJ1-5
len: 17

CDR3nt: TGTGCCAGCAGCAAGGGACAGCTGCGGACATATGGCTACACCTTC
CDR3aa: CASSKGQLRTYGYTF
d_gene: TRBD1
abundance: NA
v_gene: TRBV7-9
j_gene: TRBJ1-2
len: 15

CDR3nt: TGTGCCAGCAGTCTATCTGGGGCCAACGTCCTGACTTTC
CDR3aa: CASSLSGANVLTF
d_gene: NA
abundance: NA
v_gene: TRBV2
j_gene: TRBJ2-6
len: 13

CDR3nt: TGCGCCAGCAGCTCCGGCTACGAGCAGTACTTC
CDR3aa: CASSSGYEQYF
d_gene: NA
abundance: few
v_gene: TRBV5-1
j_gene: TRBJ2-7
len: 11

CDR3nt: TGTGCCAGCAGCCCGGACAGAATGAACACTGAAGCTTTCTTT
CDR3aa: CASSPDRMNTEAFF
d_gene: NA
abundance: NA
v_gene: TRBV6-4
j_gene: TRBJ1-1
len: 14

CDR3nt: TGCGCCAGCAGCTTAACAGGCTCTGGAAACACCATATATTTT
CDR3aa: CASSLTGSGNTIYF
d_gene: NA
abundance: NA
v_gene: TRBV5-1
j_gene: TRBJ1-3
len: 14

CDR3nt: TGTGCCAGCAGCCCGCCTCCCAGCGGGGGGGTAAACGAGCAGTACTTC
CDR3aa: CASSPPPSGGVNEQYF
d_gene: TRBD2
abundance: NA
v_gene: TRBV5-4
j_gene: TRBJ2-7
len: 16

CDR3nt: TGTGCCAGCAGTTTAGTGCTAGCGTCTTTT
CDR3aa: CASSLVLASF
d_gene: NA
abundance: NA
v_gene: TRBV27
j_gene: TRBJ1-3
len: 10

CDR3nt: TGTGCCAGCAGCTGGATGACAGGGGGCCCCACTGAAGCTTTCTTT
CDR3aa: CASSWMTGGPTEAFF
d_gene: TRBD1
abundance: NA
v_gene: TRBV5-4
j_gene: TRBJ1-1
len: 15

CDR3nt: TGTGCCAGTAGTAACCTACTTGAGACCCAGTACTTC
CDR3aa: CASSNLLETQYF
d_gene: NA
abundance: NA
v_gene: TRBV19
j_gene: TRBJ2-5
len: 12

CDR3nt: TGTGCCAGCAGGGCGGGGTGGGGGGAGGGTGTCAATGAGCAGTTCTTC
CDR3aa: CASRAGWGEGVNEQFF
d_gene: TRBD2
abundance: NA
v_gene: TRBV27
j_gene: TRBJ2-1
len: 16

CDR3nt: TGTGCTCCGAGGGTGGAGACCCAGTACTTC
CDR3aa: CAPRVETQYF
d_gene: NA
abundance: NA
v_gene: TRBV21-1
j_gene: TRBJ2-5
len: 10

CDR3nt: TGCGCCAGCAGCTTGGCCGTCGTGACAGGGGATGAGCAGTTCTTC
CDR3aa: CASSLAVVTGDEQFF
d_gene: TRBD1
abundance: few
v_gene: TRBV5-1
j_gene: TRBJ2-1
len: 15

CDR3nt: TGTGCCAGCAGTGGAAATCCCGAGGGCACAGATACGCAGTATTTT
CDR3aa: CASSGNPEGTDTQYF
d_gene: NA
abundance: NA
v_gene: TRBV6-1
j_gene: TRBJ2-3
len: 15

CDR3nt: TGTGCCAGCAGTGGGCGGGGCCGCACAGATACGCAGTATTTT
CDR3aa: CASSGRGRTDTQYF
d_gene: NA
abundance: NA
v_gene: TRBV2
j_gene: TRBJ2-3
len: 14

CDR3nt: TGCGCCAGCAGCCATGGACAGGTGGGAGATACGCAGTATTTT
CDR3aa: CASSHGQVGDTQYF
d_gene: TRBD1
abundance: NA
v_gene: TRBV5-1
j_gene: TRBJ2-3
len: 14